This T cell receptor (beta chain) was observed in a study of shared clonotypes between healthy human individuals. In the naive CD8 group, cells lacked CD45RO and were positively selected for CCR7, so terminally differentiated effector memory CD45RA+ cells were left out. Healthy adults negative for HIV, lacking recent acute infections or vaccinations, served as donors. The authors ran the assay at deep level. In the original processing: As immunoSEQ supplied junction-only sequences (without quality scores), filtering differed. Clones were sequenced by immunoSEQ multiplex PCR, and TCRdb holds only the in-frame ones, with some missing. That table supplies the V and J calls and clone size; D and trimming were determined from the DNA. The sample holds roughly 590,000 clones, nearly 97% seen once. The CDR3 contains 15 residues. CDR1 MDHEN and CDR2 SYDVKM come from the germline V gene. With 4 bases clipped from V and 0 bases from J, the junction kept 2 bases outside the gene matches.

Sequences were obtained from naive CD8+ T cells sorted from blood. The chain carries TRBV28 and TRBJ1-5; 8 bases agree with TRBD1. The origin of this receptor is a woman aged 30 to 39 in good health. CDR3 sequence reads: CASSWDRYSNQPQHF. The CDR3 nucleotides read TGTGCCAGCAGTTGGGACAGGTATAGCAATCAGCCCCAGCATTTT.